This is a list of T cell receptor beta chains from one sample in a study of T cells after yellow fever vaccination. In TCRdb, the 5' RACE reads were re-called with MiXCR into one record per CDR3 protein. There are some 500,000 distinct CDR3 sequences in the sample; about 14% occur only once, and about 14% lies in the top ten. Material: PBMCs, obtained on the day of the yellow fever booster vaccination. The source of these receptors is a man aged 30-40 years who received the YFV17D yellow fever vaccine. The conserved cysteine and the conserved F or W are not part of the CDR3 here. The order of the fields is V gene, CDR3 length, CDR3 protein.

>TRBV6-2/TRBV6-3|13
ASSYGPSSTDTQY
>TRBV6-5|14
ASSYGGRRGYNEQF
>TRBV12-3/TRBV12-4|10
ASRTGFSPLH
>TRBV9|12
ASSSRPWADTQY
>TRBV6-2/TRBV6-3|9
ASSRTYEQY
>TRBV29-1|11
SVQGNSNQPQH
>TRBV6-5|10
ASSYLNDEQF
>TRBV7-9|11
ASSLQRNYGYT
>TRBV5-1|12
ASSLASGRLEQF
>TRBV20-1|13
SARPRGKGADTQY
>TRBV19|11
ASSIAGGDEAF
>TRBV10-3|13
AIDQGLADTDTQY
>TRBV7-8|14
ASSFEASGIIYEQF
>TRBV7-2|14
ASSLAPGVSNQPQH
>TRBV29-1|12
SALVTGFSETQY
>TRBV7-9|15
ASSLAWQPTNTGELF
>TRBV24-1|13
ATSDSSGRENEQF
>TRBV27|11
ASSLGDFNEQF
>TRBV12-3/TRBV12-4|13
ASSSGLAGRKTQY
>TRBV6-2/TRBV6-3|14
ASRDGGFANTGELF
>TRBV28|11
ASISPGSYEQY
>TRBV10-3|13
AISEDRIAKNIPY
>TRBV6-1|12
ASRSGRASNEQF
>TRBV19|12
ASSSDRGAGELF
>TRBV20-1|13
SARDLMGGDYEQY
>TRBV12-3/TRBV12-4|11
ASREAGFGIQY
>TRBV11-3|12
ASSLGDQSYEQY
>TRBV4-3|15
ASSQDWTEHSNQPQH
>TRBV5-1|13
ASSLGQGRHNEQF
>TRBV7-9|10
ASDRRGEKLF
>TRBV7-9|10
ASSLSSQPQH
>TRBV11-2|16
ASSLGRTSGSFSNTQY
>TRBV20-1|17
SARGRAVLKLATSYEQY
>TRBV6-6|9
ASRLDYEQY
>TRBV20-1|12
SAPPRQGSNEQF
>TRBV5-4|13
ASSLRRTPNQPQH
>TRBV6-5|16
ASSYGEPGQGSTDTQY
>TRBV27|12
ASSPRGRNTEAF
>TRBV28|12
ASRGRPRPETQY
>TRBV11-2|10
ASSLDRSEQY